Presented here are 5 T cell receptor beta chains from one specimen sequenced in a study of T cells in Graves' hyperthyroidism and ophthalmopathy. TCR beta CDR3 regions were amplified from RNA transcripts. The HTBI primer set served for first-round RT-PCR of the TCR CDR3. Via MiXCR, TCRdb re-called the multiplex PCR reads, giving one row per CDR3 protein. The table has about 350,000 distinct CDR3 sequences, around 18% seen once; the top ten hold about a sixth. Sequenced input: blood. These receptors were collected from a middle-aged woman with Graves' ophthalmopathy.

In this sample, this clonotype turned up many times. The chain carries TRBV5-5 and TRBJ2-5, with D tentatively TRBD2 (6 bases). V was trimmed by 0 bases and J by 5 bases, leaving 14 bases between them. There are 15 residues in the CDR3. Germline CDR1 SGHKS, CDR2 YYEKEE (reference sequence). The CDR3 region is CASSLDTASGETQYF. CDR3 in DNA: TGTGCCAGCAGCTTGGATACGGCCAGCGGGGAGACCCAGTACTTC.

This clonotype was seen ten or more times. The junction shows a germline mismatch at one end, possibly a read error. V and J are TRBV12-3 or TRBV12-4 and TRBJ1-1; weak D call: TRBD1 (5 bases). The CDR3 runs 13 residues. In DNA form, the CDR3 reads TGTGCCAGCAGTTTAGGGACAAGCACTGGAGCTTTCTTT. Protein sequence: CASSLGTSTGAFF.

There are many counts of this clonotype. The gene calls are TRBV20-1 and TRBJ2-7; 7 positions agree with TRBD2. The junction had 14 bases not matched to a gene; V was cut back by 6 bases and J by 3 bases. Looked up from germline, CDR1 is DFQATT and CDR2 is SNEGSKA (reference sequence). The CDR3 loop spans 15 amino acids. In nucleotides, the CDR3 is TGCAGTGCCCATCCTCTGGCGGGAGAAGGCTACGAGCAGTACTTC. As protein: CSAHPLAGEGYEQYF.

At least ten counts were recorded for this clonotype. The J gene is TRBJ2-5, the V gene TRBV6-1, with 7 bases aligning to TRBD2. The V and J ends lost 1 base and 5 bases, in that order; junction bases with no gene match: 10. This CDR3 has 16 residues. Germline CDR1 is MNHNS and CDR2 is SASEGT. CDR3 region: CASSEGYGGSRETQYF. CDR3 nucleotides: TGTGCCAGCAGTGAAGGGTACGGCGGGAGTAGGGAGACCCAGTACTTC.

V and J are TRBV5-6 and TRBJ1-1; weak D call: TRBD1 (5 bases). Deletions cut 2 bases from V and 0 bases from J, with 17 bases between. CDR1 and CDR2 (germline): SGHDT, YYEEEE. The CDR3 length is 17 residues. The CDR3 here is CASSFDKGARMNTEAFF. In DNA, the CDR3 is TGTGCCAGCAGCTTCGATAAAGGGGCGCGTATGAACACTGAAGCTTTCTTT.